A single sample is the source of the 15 T cell receptor beta chains below, sequenced in a study of T-cell reconstitution after alpha-beta-depleted transplantation in children (dated by TCRdb to the mid-2010s). The protocol used for the library was PCR. Instrument used: Illumina HiSeq 2500. TCR libraries were prepared with molecular barcoding, using unique molecular identifiers to normalize TCRbeta repertoire quantification. The public reads were quality trimmed at Q25 with fastp and then assembled into clones with MiXCR by TCRdb, keeping productive beta chains. Each record represents a unique CDR3 protein, reported with the most common genes and DNA among its rows. The table for this sample lists approximately 420,000 distinct CDR3 sequences; about a tenth of them were counted only once. Of the sample, 4.5% to 7% falls within the top ten clones. The sample was PBMCs from the stem cell graft donor, taken from the stem cell graft. The receptors stem from a human donor who donated a stem cell graft to a child with acute myeloid leukemia.

There are a few counts of this clonotype. The chain links TRBV6-2 or TRBV6-3 to TRBJ2-2; D gene unclear. This CDR3 region has 16 residues. V lost 8 bases and J 2 bases, leaving 18 bases between the germline ends. Germline-derived CDR1 and CDR2 are MNHEY and SVGEGT. The CDR3 DNA reads TGTGCCAGCGCATGGACCTCCGTCAGAAACACCGGGGAGCTGTTTTTT. This translates into CASAWTSVRNTGELFF.

The CDR3 DNA is TGCGCCAGCAGCTTGGGGATAGGGGTCGAAGCTTTCTTT. Translating it yields CASSLGIGVEAFF. J is TRBJ1-1 and V is TRBV5-1, with a possible D match to TRBD1 (5 bases). V was clipped by 0 bases and J by 8 bases, with 11 bases between them. The CDR3 totals 13 residues. Germline V gene sequence: CDR1 SGHRS, CDR2 YFSETQ.

The chain uses TRBV6-5 and TRBJ1-4; D unresolved. Trimming took 0 bases from V and 5 from J, leaving 7 bases between them. The CDR3 runs 14 residues. The germline V gene has CDR1 MNHEY and CDR2 SVGAGI. CDR3 DNA sequence: TGTGCCAGCAGTTACTCAGCCCCGAATGAAAAACTGTTTTTT. It is translated as CASSYSAPNEKLFF.

At least ten counts were recorded for this clonotype. The rearrangement uses TRBV5-6 and TRBJ2-5; TRBD1 matches 10 bases. With V trimmed by 4 bases and J by 5 bases, 8 bases remained unmatched. CDR1 and CDR2 from the germline V gene are SGHDT and YYEEEE. The CDR3 extends over 15 amino acids. This CDR3 is CASSPPDRGLETQYF. CDR3 nucleotides: TGTGCCAGCAGCCCACCTGACAGGGGGCTTGAGACCCAGTACTTC.

The table lists this clonotype with many counts. The chain joins TRBV5-1 to TRBJ1-1; D gene unclear. V was shortened by 0 bases and J by 4 bases, with 4 bases between the two germline ends. The germline gives CDR1 SGHRS, CDR2 YFSETQ. This CDR3 is built from 12 residues. The CDR3 here is CASSLEGTEAFF. The DNA of the CDR3 is TGCGCCAGCAGCTTGGAGGGCACTGAAGCTTTCTTT.

This clonotype was detected only a few times. V and J are TRBV7-9 and TRBJ2-5; 7 bases agree with TRBD1. J gave up 3 bases and V 4 bases, and 2 bases lay outside the gene matches. Germline V lookup: CDR1 SEHNR, CDR2 FQNEAQ (reference sequence). The CDR3 covers 13 residues. DNA of the CDR3: TGTGCCAGCAGCTCCGGACAGGAAGAGACCCAGTACTTC. It yields the protein CASSSGQEETQYF.

Ten or more counts support this clonotype. The chain joins TRBV5-6 to TRBJ1-2, with 8 bases fitting TRBD1. In germline, CDR1 is SGHDT, CDR2 YYEEEE. Losses at the gene ends were 1 base for V and 8 bases for J; bases not matched to a gene: 7. The CDR3 runs to 14 residues. This CDR3 reads CASSLQDREGGYTF. For the CDR3, the DNA is TGTGCCAGCAGCTTGCAGGACAGGGAAGGGGGCTACACCTTC.

The CDR3, as DNA: TGTGCCAGCAGCTACGGGGCGGGTGACACTGAAGCTTTCTTT. Encoded protein: CASSYGAGDTEAFF. The chain links TRBV7-3 to TRBJ1-1, with D perhaps matching TRBD1 (5 bases). This CDR3 is 14 amino acids long. CDR1 and CDR2 (germline): SGHTA, FQGTGA. The V and J ends lost 4 bases and 3 bases respectively, with 12 bases between them. The variable domain in full, with the rest retrieved from reference TRBV7-3 and TRBJ1-1, is GAGVSQTPSNKVTEKGKYVELRCDPISGHTALYWYRQSLGQGPEFLIYFQGTGAADDSGLPNDRFFAVRPEGSVSTLKIQRTERGDSAVYLCASSYGAGDTEAFFGQGTRLTVV.

This clonotype showed up just a few times. The chain recombines TRBV5-1 with TRBJ2-1; tentatively, D is TRBD2 (5 bases). The germline gives CDR1 SGHRS, CDR2 YFSETQ. The germline V and J ends were trimmed by 1 base and 7 bases, with 15 bases remaining between them. The CDR3 sequence is 15 residues long. CDR3 amino acids: CASSLLPGSGNEQFF. In DNA, the CDR3 is TGCGCCAGCAGCTTGCTACCGGGCTCGGGGAATGAGCAGTTCTTC.

In its sample, this clonotype was seen a few times. This chain uses TRBV4-1 with TRBJ2-7, with 7 bases fitting TRBD1. CDR3 size: 20 residues. CDR1 is MGHRA and CDR2 is YSYEKL in the germline V gene. V trimming: 1 base; J trimming: 2 bases; junction bases outside the gene matches: 20. CDR3 in DNA: TGCGCCAGCAGCCAAGTTTTGAAGAAAGTAGACAGGGACGGGGCCTACGAGCAGTACTTC. This translates into CASSQVLKKVDRDGAYEQYF.

This clonotype was observed at least ten times. The chain uses TRBV7-9 and TRBJ2-2; 8 bases map to TRBD2. CDR3 length equals 14 residues. With V trimmed by 3 bases and J by 6 bases, 3 bases remained unmatched. The germline CDR1 and CDR2 sequences are SEHNR and FQNEAQ (reference sequence). CDR3 coding DNA: TGTGCCAGCAGCTTGGGAGCGGGAGCCGGGGAGCTGTTTTTT. Translating it yields CASSLGAGAGELFF.

The rearrangement uses TRBV2 and TRBJ2-3, with D possibly TRBD2 on 6 matching bases. Trimming removed 2 bases at V and 6 bases at J, with 15 bases between. Germline V CDR1 and CDR2: SNHLY, FYNNEI. The CDR3 sequence is 15 residues long. The CDR3 reads CASSESLGRRDTQYF. The CDR3 DNA sequence: TGTGCCAGCAGTGAAAGTCTCGGGAGAAGGGATACGCAGTATTTT.

This clonotype was observed many times. The chain couples TRBV5-1 to TRBJ2-2; tentative D call: TRBD2 (6 bases). Germline values: CDR1 SGHRS, CDR2 YFSETQ. V was cut by 4 bases and J by 0 bases, with 13 bases left in between. This CDR3 region has 16 residues. The DNA for the CDR3 is TGCGCCAGCAGCGCGGGGTCGACAGCGAACACCGGGGAGCTGTTTTTT. It translates to CASSAGSTANTGELFF.

This clonotype was seen only a few times. CDR3 sequence: CASSQTTSRDTQYF. CDR3 coding DNA: TGTGCCAGCAGCCAGACCACTAGCCGTGATACGCAGTATTTT. This chain links TRBV6-1 with TRBJ2-3, with D possibly being TRBD2 (6 bases). Germline CDR1 MNHNS, CDR2 SASEGT. The CDR3 is 14 amino acids. The V and J ends lost 6 bases and 6 bases respectively, with 16 bases between them.

This clonotype was seen ten or more times. V and J are TRBV20-1 and TRBJ1-1; 11 positions agree with TRBD1. Trimming cost V 5 bases and J 5 bases; bases outside gene matches: 10. CDR1 is DFQATT and CDR2 is SNEGSKA in the germline V gene (reference sequence). The CDR3 is 15 amino acids. In nucleotides, the CDR3 is TGCAGTGCTCCCAACCAGGGGACAGGGGGAACTGAAGCTTTCTTT. It translates to CSAPNQGTGGTEAFF.